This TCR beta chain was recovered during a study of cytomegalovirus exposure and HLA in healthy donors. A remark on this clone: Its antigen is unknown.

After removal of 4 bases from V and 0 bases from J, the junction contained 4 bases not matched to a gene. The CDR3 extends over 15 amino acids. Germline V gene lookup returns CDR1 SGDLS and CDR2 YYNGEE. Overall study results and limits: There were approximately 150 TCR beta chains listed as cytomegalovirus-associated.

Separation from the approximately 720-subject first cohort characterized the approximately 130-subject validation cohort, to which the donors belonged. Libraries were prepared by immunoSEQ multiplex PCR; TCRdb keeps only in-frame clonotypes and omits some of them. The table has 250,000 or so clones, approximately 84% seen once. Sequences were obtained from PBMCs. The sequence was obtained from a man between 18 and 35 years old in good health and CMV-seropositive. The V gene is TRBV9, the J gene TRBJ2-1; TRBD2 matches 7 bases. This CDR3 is CASSPLAASYNEQFF. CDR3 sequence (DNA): TGTGCCAGCAGCCCCCTAGCGGCCTCCTACAATGAGCAGTTCTTC.